The rows below give T cell receptor beta chains drawn from one sample of a study of T cell responses to AZD1222 COVID-19 vaccine. Only in-frame clones appear in the TCRdb table, and some are missing; sequencing was by immunoSEQ multiplex PCR. The data hold roughly 190,000 clones, with approximately 90% observed a single time. The sample consisted of peripheral blood, taken 28 days after the second dose of the MenACWY control vaccine. The receptors derive from an adult who received the MenACWY meningococcal vaccine as a control. The CDR3 runs from the conserved cysteine through the conserved F or W. D genes are given only for firm matches. Some rows mark clone size as missing; the rest say once, few, many or name a class of expanded clone.

TRBV6-5	-	-	TRBJ2-4	TGTGCCAGCAGATACGACACGTCATTTGGAAACATTCAGTACTTC	CASRYDTSFGNIQYF
TRBV3-1/TRBV3-2	-	TRBD1	TRBJ1-6	TGTGCCAGCAGCCTTGGGACAGGGGGTAATTCACCCCTCCACTTT	CASSLGTGGNSPLHF
TRBV7-2	-	-	TRBJ2-1	TGTGCCGCCCGGGGGGCGATGGATGAGCAGTTCTTC	CAARGAMDEQFF
TRBV9	-	-	TRBJ1-3	TGTGCCAGCGAAGGAGGGGGTCGAACTGGAAACACCATATATTTT	CASEGGGRTGNTIYF
TRBV30	once	-	TRBJ1-2	TGTGCCTGGGGCCGGGGAGGTGGCTACACCTTC	CAWGRGGGYTF
TRBV28	-	-	TRBJ1-4	TGTGCCAGCAGGACAGCTCTGGGGTTTAAACTGTTTTTT	CASRTALGFKLFF
TRBV9	-	-	TRBJ2-1	TGTGCCAGCAGCCCGGACTTCTACAATGAGCAGTTCTTC	CASSPDFYNEQFF
TRBV11-3	many	-	TRBJ2-3	TGTGCCAGCAGCCAGGAGGCTGGTCTCCCTCATACGCAGTATTTT	CASSQEAGLPHTQYF
TRBV29-1	few	TRBD2	TRBJ2-2	TGCAGCGTCCGCGGACTAGCGGGAGGTCGGACCGGGGAGCTGTTTTTT	CSVRGLAGGRTGELFF
TRBV7-9	-	-	TRBJ1-1	TGTGCCAGCAGCTTTACCGGGCACGAGGCTTTCTTT	CASSFTGHEAFF
TRBV27	-	TRBD1	TRBJ1-2	TGTGCCAGCAGTGACAGGGGGCGGCTTCCTGGCTACACCTTC	CASSDRGRLPGYTF
TRBV24-1	-	-	TRBJ1-5	TGTGCCACCAGTGGCAGACAGAGCAATCAGCCCCAGCATTTT	CATSGRQSNQPQHF
TRBV7-8	-	-	TRBJ1-4	TGTGCCAGCAGCTTAGCGCTAGGGATGTCTAATGAAAAACTGTTTTTT	CASSLALGMSNEKLFF
TRBV19	-	TRBD1	TRBJ1-5	TGTGCCAGTAGTATAAGAGGGGGCAGCAATCAGCCCCAGCATTTT	CASSIRGGSNQPQHF
TRBV9	-	-	TRBJ2-6	TGTGCCAGCAGCGCCGATCCGCGCGCGGGTTCTGGGGCCAACGTCCTGACTTTC	CASSADPRAGSGANVLTF
TRBV27	-	-	TRBJ2-7	TGTGCCAGCAGTTTGGTACCGGGACTGGCGACCTACGAGCAGTACTTC	CASSLVPGLATYEQYF
TRBV30	-	-	TRBJ2-5	TGTGCCTGGGCCCCCGGGGGGCTCAGGGAGACCCAGTACTTC	CAWAPGGLRETQYF
TRBV28	-	-	TRBJ1-3	TGTGCCAGCAGTTTAGCATACGGGGGAGGGACTGGAAACACCATATATTTT	CASSLAYGGGTGNTIYF
TRBV11-3	-	-	TRBJ1-4	TGTGCCAGCACCAGGGGAGGGTCAGGAGAAAAACTGTTTTTT	CASTRGGSGEKLFF
TRBV12-3/TRBV12-4	-	-	TRBJ1-5	TGTGCCAGCAGCCAAAGGGGGCCCCAGCATTTT	CASSQRGPQHF
TRBV6-1	-	-	TRBJ2-1	TGTGCCAGCAGTGATCCTCCGCGGAGCGTCTACAATGAGCAGTTCTTC	CASSDPPRSVYNEQFF
TRBV11-3	-	-	TRBJ2-5	TGTGCCAGCAGCTTAGATCAGAACAGCGAAGGGGAGACCCAGTACTTC	CASSLDQNSEGETQYF
TRBV5-6	-	TRBD1	TRBJ2-7	TGTGCCAGCAGCTTGGACAGGGGCTACGAGCAGTACTTC	CASSLDRGYEQYF
TRBV9	-	-	TRBJ1-4	TGTGCCAGCAGCCTTCAAGAAAAACTGTTTTTT	CASSLQEKLFF
TRBV7-2	-	-	TRBJ2-3	TGTGCCAGCAGCTACACTTCGTTCACAGATACGCAGTATTTT	CASSYTSFTDTQYF
TRBV7-9	-	-	TRBJ1-5	TGTGCCAGCAGCTCCGACACCTGGCAGGAGCAGCCCCAGCATTTT	CASSSDTWQEQPQHF
TRBV18	-	-	TRBJ2-7	TGTGCCAGCTCACCAGGGGCCCATCCTAGGGAGCAGTACTTC	CASSPGAHPREQYF
TRBV7-2	-	TRBD2	TRBJ2-7	TGTGCCAGCAGCTTAGTCCTCCCTGGGGCGGGAGCCTCCGAGCAGTACTTC	CASSLVLPGAGASEQYF
TRBV28	-	-	TRBJ1-3	TGTGCCAGCCTCTCCCGGGAGATCTTCTCTGGAAACACCATATATTTT	CASLSREIFSGNTIYF
TRBV30	-	-	TRBJ1-2	TGTGCCTGTTCAGCGGGCGGCTATGGCTACACCTTC	CACSAGGYGYTF
TRBV9	-	TRBD2	TRBJ2-2	TGTGCCAGCAGCGTAGTCGGGCTAGCGGGAGGTGCCGGGGAGCTGTTTTTT	CASSVVGLAGGAGELFF
TRBV5-1	-	-	TRBJ1-1	TGCGCCAGCAGCCAGGATTCGGCTTCCGTAGCTTTCTTT	CASSQDSASVAFF
TRBV11-2	-	-	TRBJ2-7	TGTGCCAGCAGCGCAGGGACTTCTTACTACGAGCAGTACTTC	CASSAGTSYYEQYF
TRBV24-1	-	-	TRBJ1-2	TGTGCCACCAGTGATTTTGGCGTGGGCTACACCTTC	CATSDFGVGYTF
TRBV29-1	-	TRBD1	TRBJ2-7	TGCAGCGTCGAGACAGGGCACAGCTACGAGCAGTACTTC	CSVETGHSYEQYF
TRBV5-6	-	-	TRBJ2-2	TGTGCCAGCACCCGTGATAGGGGCAGGGGGAACACCGGGGAGCTGTTTTTT	CASTRDRGRGNTGELFF
TRBV7-3	-	-	TRBJ1-2	TGTGCCAGCAGCCCAGGGGTTAGGGACTATGGCTACACCTTC	CASSPGVRDYGYTF
TRBV3-1/TRBV3-2	-	TRBD2	TRBJ2-5	TGTGCCAGCAGCCAAGCGGGAGGGGATCAAGAGACCCAGTACTTC	CASSQAGGDQETQYF
TRBV11-1	-	TRBD1	TRBJ2-7	TGTGCCAGCAGCCAGCCCAAGGACAGGGTGTCCTACGAGCAGTACTTC	CASSQPKDRVSYEQYF
TRBV5-5	-	-	TRBJ2-3	TGTGCCAGCACCCCAGGCCCCTACACAGATACGCAGTATTTT	CASTPGPYTDTQYF
TRBV11-3	-	-	TRBJ1-1	TGTGCCAGCAGCTTAGGTTTAAGCACCACTGAAGCTTTCTTT	CASSLGLSTTEAFF